This T cell receptor (beta chain) was documented in a study of spatial heterogeneity in lung cancer. Background on the study: Raw reads showed each unique TCR and UMI combination turning up more than ten times on average.

This CDR3 region has 14 residues. CDR1 MNHEY and CDR2 SVGEGT come from the germline V gene. J was trimmed by 0 bases and V by 8 bases; bases with no gene match: 4. TCRdb re-called the 5' RACE reads with MiXCR, one entry per CDR3 protein. The data show around 92,000 distinct CDR3 sequences, approximately 12% seen once. Of note for this clonotype: Its target is unknown.

Time point here: sample taken at primary tumor resection. The donors were 72 patients with non-small cell lung cancer that was early-stage and untreated. Whole-study results and caveats: More often at tumor resection than at routine follow-up, ubiquitous expanded tumor TCRs were detected in the blood.

The sample consisted of PBMCs, taken at surgery. The TCR comes from a male donor with early-stage non-small cell lung cancer. The chain has TRBV6-2 or TRBV6-3 and TRBJ2-1, with 7 bases that match TRBD2. The CDR3 DNA reads as TGTGCCAGCCAGGGCGGGAGCTCCTACAATGAGCAGTTCTTC. Translation: CASQGGSSYNEQFF.